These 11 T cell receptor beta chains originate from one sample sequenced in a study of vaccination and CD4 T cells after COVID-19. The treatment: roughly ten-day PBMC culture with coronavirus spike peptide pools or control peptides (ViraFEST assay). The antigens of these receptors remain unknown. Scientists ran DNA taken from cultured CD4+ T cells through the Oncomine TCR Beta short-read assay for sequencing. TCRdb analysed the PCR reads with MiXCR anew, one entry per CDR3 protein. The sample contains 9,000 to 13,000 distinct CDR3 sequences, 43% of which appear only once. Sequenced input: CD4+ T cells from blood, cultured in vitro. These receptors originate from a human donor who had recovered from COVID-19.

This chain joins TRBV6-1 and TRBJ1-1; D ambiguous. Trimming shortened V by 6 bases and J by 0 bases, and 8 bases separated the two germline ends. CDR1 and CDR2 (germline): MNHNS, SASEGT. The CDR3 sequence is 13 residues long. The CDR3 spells CASRTRMNTEAFF. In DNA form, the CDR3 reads TGTGCCAGCAGGACACGTATGAACACTGAAGCTTTCTTT.

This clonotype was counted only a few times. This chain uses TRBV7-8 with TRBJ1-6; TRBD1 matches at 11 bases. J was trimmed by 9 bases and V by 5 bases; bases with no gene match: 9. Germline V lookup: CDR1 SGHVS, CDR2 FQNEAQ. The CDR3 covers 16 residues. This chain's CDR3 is CASSTSGQGGFSPLHF. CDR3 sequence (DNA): TGTGCCAGCAGCACGTCGGGACAGGGGGGCTTTTCACCCCTCCACTTT.

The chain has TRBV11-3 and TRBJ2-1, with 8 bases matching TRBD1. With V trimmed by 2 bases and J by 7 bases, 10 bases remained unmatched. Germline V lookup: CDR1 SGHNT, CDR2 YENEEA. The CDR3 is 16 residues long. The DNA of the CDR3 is TGTGCCAGCAGCTTATCTACTCCCGGGACAGGAAATGAGCAGTTCTTC. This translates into CASSLSTPGTGNEQFF.

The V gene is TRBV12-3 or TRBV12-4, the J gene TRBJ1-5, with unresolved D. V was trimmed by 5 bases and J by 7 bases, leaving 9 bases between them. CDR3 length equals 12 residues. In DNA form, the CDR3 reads TGTGCCAGCAGTGTCCCGGGGCAGCCCCAGCATTTT. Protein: CASSVPGQPQHF.

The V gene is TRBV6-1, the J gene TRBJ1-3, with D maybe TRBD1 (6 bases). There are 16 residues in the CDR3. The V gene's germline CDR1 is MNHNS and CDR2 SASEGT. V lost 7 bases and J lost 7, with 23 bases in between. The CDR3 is CASTPWGDKRPNTIYF. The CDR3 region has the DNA TGTGCCAGCACCCCATGGGGGGACAAAAGGCCGAACACCATATATTTT.

CDR3 nucleotide sequence: TGCGCCAGCAGCCTATTTAGCGGGGGCTCCAGGGGCACCGGGGAGCTGTTTTTT. Its protein product is CASSLFSGGSRGTGELFF. The J gene is TRBJ2-2, the V gene TRBV4-1; 9 nucleotides match TRBD2. This CDR3 spans 18 amino acids. V shed 4 bases and J 4 bases; nucleotides not matched to a gene: 13. Per germline, CDR1 MGHRA and CDR2 YSYEKL.

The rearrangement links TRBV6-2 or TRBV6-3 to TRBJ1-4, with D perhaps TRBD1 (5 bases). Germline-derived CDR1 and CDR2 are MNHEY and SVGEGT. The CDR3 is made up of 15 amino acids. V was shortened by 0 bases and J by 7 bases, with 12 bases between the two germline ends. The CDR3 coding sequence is TGTGCCAGCAGTTACTCTGAAGGAGGGACTGAAAAACTGTTTTTT. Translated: CASSYSEGGTEKLFF.

The CDR3 loop reads CASSLSETQYF. The CDR3 DNA is TGTGCCAGCAGCTTGTCAGAGACCCAGTACTTC. This rearrangement joins TRBV7-6 to TRBJ2-5; D call uncertain. Trimming cost V 3 bases and J 4 bases, with 3 bases left between them. The CDR3 loop spans 11 amino acids. Germline V CDR1 and CDR2: SGHVS, FNYEAQ.

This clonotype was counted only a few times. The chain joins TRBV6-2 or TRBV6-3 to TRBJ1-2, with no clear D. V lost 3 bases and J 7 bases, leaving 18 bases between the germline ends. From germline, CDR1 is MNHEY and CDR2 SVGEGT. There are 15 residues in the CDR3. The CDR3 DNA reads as TGTGCCAGCAGTTATCGGGGAGGAGACCCCAGTGGCTACACCTTC. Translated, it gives CASSYRGGDPSGYTF.

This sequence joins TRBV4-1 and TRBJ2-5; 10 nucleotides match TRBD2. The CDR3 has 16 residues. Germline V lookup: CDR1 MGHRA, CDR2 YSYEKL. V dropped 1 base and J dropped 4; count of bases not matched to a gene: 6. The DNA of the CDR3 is TGCGCCAGCAGCCAAGGTCATAGCGGGGGGTTAGAGACCCAGTACTTC. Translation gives CASSQGHSGGLETQYF.

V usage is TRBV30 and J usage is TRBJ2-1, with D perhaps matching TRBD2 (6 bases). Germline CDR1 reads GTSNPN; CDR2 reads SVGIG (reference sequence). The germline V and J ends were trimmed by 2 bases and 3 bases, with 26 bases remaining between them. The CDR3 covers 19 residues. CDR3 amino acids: CAWSQAAFAGTRDYNEQFF. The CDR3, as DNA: TGTGCCTGGAGTCAAGCCGCCTTCGCCGGGACTCGAGACTACAATGAGCAGTTCTTC.